This T cell receptor beta chain was observed in a study of T cell responses to AZD1222 COVID-19 vaccine. About the research overall: Analyses pooled second doses at about 4 or about 12 weeks. Study findings and constraints: The donors showed a predominance of white British ancestry and of females, with possible underestimation of clonal diversity. Of spike-specific TCRs, nearly half reportedly target regions left unmutated in variants. Samples come after the peak T cell response, not at day 14.

In its sample, this clone was seen once. Its antigen is currently unknown. V trimming: 3 bases; J trimming: 0 bases; junction bases outside the gene matches: 4. The CDR3 is made up of 16 amino acids. Germline CDR1 reads LGHDT; CDR2 reads YNNKEL (reference sequence). Produced via immunoSEQ multiplex PCR; TCRdb's table is partial and in-frame only. This sample carries 120,000 or so clones, around 86% of them seen once, and the ten largest clones take about 7.4%. V gene TRBV3-1 (or the pseudogene TRBV3-2) combines with J gene TRBJ2-1; 8 positions agree with TRBD1. The sequence was obtained from an adult in good health. The starting material was peripheral blood, obtained on day 0 of AZD1222 vaccination. CDR3 nucleotides: TGTGCCAGCAGCCACCCGGGGACAGGCTCCTACAATGAGCAGTTCTTC. This codes for CASSHPGTGSYNEQFF.